A single sample is the source of the 17 T cell receptor beta chains below, sequenced in a study of T cells in Graves' hyperthyroidism and ophthalmopathy. Amplified TCR beta CDR3 regions derived from RNA transcripts. The study used the HTBI primer set for a first-round RT-PCR of the TCR CDR3. TCRdb reanalysed the multiplex PCR reads using MiXCR and keeps one entry per CDR3 protein. The table records 340,000 or so distinct CDR3 sequences, roughly 17% of them present only once. The material sequenced was blood. The receptors shown here come from a man younger than 45 with Graves' hyperthyroidism.

This clonotype showed up many times. The rearrangement joins TRBV10-3 to TRBJ2-7, with D perhaps assigned TRBD1 or TRBD2 (5 bases each). The V end was cut by 7 bases, the J end by 5 bases, with 18 bases between. The germline V gene encodes CDR1 ENHRY and CDR2 SYGVKD. This CDR3 is built from 14 residues. CDR3 nucleotides: TGTGCCATCACCCCGGGACCTGAGAGGGACGAGCAGTACTTC. Its protein product is CAITPGPERDEQYF.

This clonotype has a single count. A clone one base away is much larger, so this may be a read error. The CDR3 sequence: CASSPRDNEQFF. The CDR3 nucleotides are TGTGCCAGCAGCCCCCGAGACAATGAGCAGTTCTTC. The gene calls are TRBV16 and TRBJ2-1, with unresolved D. This CDR3 spans 12 amino acids. Per the germline V gene, CDR1 is KGHSY and CDR2 is FQNENV. Trimming removed 4 bases from V and 5 bases from J, with 6 bases in between.

As concerns this clonotype: Given a much more abundant clone one base away, this may be a read error. The rearrangement joins TRBV20-1 to TRBJ2-5; a weak D match, TRBD1 (5 bases). With 3 bases removed from V and 7 bases from J, the gap between germline ends came to 24 bases. CDR1 and CDR2 from the germline V gene are DFQATT and SNEGSKA (reference sequence). The CDR3 totals 16 residues. CDR3 bases: TGCAGTGCTAGCCCGCCTTTGACAGCCCTAAAGGGGACCCAGTACTTC. As protein: CSASPPLTALKGTQYF.

The chain uses TRBV18 and TRBJ1-3; D is uncertain. From germline, CDR1 is KGHSH and CDR2 LQKENI. V dropped 3 bases and J dropped 3 bases, with 12 bases sitting between them. This CDR3 has 15 amino acids. In nucleotides, the CDR3 is TGTGCCAGCTCACCGGTTCGGGATCATGGAAACACCATATATTTT. It translates to CASSPVRDHGNTIYF. Full variable domain (missing parts from reference TRBV18 and TRBJ1-3): NAGVMQNPRHLVRRRGQEARLRCSPMKGHSHVYWYRQLPEEGLKFMVYLQKENIIDESGMPKERFSAEFPKEGPSILRIQQVVRGDSAAYFCASSPVRDHGNTIYFGEGSWLTVV.

Notes on this clonotype: Possible read error: a much larger clone is one base away. The V call is TRBV2, the J call TRBJ2-1; D might be TRBD2 (5 bases). Germline loops: CDR1 SNHLY, CDR2 FYNNEI. The CDR3 runs 12 residues. CDR3 coding DNA: TGTACCAGCAGTGGGAGTCTATCGTCCTGGTTCTTC. This codes for CTSSGSLSSWFF.

This clonotype was counted between two and nine times. The rearrangement joins TRBV7-3 to TRBJ2-2; D uncertain. Trimming took 6 bases from V and 3 from J, leaving 5 bases between them. The CDR3 is 12 amino acids. From germline, CDR1 is SGHTA and CDR2 FQGTGA. CDR3 region: CASREDTGELFF. For the CDR3, the DNA is TGTGCCAGCAGAGAGGACACCGGGGAGCTGTTTTTT. Supplemented by reference TRBV7-3 and TRBJ2-2, the full variable domain reads GAGVSQTPSNKVTEKGKYVELRCDPISGHTALYWYRQSLGQGPEFLIYFQGTGAADDSGLPNDRFFAVRPEGSVSTLKIQRTERGDSAVYLCASREDTGELFFGEGSRLTVL.

This clonotype has at least ten counts. This chain connects TRBV29-1 to TRBJ2-5, with D tentatively TRBD1 (5 bases). This CDR3 has 11 residues. Germline V gene data show CDR1 as SQVTM and CDR2 as ANQGSEA. V was shortened by 4 bases and J by 5 bases, with 8 bases between the two germline ends. Here the CDR3 reads CSVAGWETQYF. Written as DNA, the CDR3 is TGCAGCGTTGCAGGGTGGGAGACCCAGTACTTC.

V gene TRBV24-1 combines with J gene TRBJ2-3; possible D gene TRBD1, 6 bases. Trimming took 1 base from V and 4 from J, leaving 11 bases between them. This CDR3 spans 15 amino acids. CDR1 KGHDR and CDR2 SFDVKD come from the germline V gene. The CDR3 nucleotides read TGTGCCACCAGTGATTTACCTACAGGGTCAGATACGCAGTATTTT. Encoded protein: CATSDLPTGSDTQYF.

This clonotype appeared a few times. The chain has TRBV13 and TRBJ2-7, with 7 bases matching TRBD2. Germline trimming cut 4 bases from V and 2 bases from J; bases unmatched to any gene: 8. The CDR3 covers 15 residues. Per the germline V gene, CDR1 is PRHDT and CDR2 is FYEKMQ (reference sequence). CDR3: CASSSRHGGAYEQYF. The CDR3 DNA follows: TGTGCCAGCAGCTCCAGACATGGGGGGGCCTACGAGCAGTACTTC.

This clonotype was observed at least ten times. V and J are TRBV2 and TRBJ1-1, with D perhaps matching TRBD1 (5 bases). The germline CDR1 and CDR2 sequences are SNHLY and FYNNEI. V gave up 6 bases and J gave up 1 base, with 12 bases separating them. The CDR3 is made up of 14 amino acids. In DNA form, the CDR3 reads TGTGCCAGCAGCGGGGGACGGAGGAACACTGAAGCTTTCTTT. This gives the protein CASSGGRRNTEAFF. Looking up the rest from reference TRBV2 and TRBJ1-1 gives the full variable domain: EPEVTQTPSHQVTQMGQEVILRCVPISNHLYFYWYRQILGQKVEFLVSFYNNEISEKSEIFDDQFSVERPDGSNFTLKIRSTKLEDSAMYFCASSGGRRNTEAFFGQGTRLTVV.

This clonotype came up many times. The chain is built from TRBV27 and TRBJ2-7; D is ambiguous. CDR3 size: 14 residues. Per the germline V gene, CDR1 is MNHEY and CDR2 is SMNVEV (reference sequence). Between the trimmed V and J ends, which lost 3 bases and 3 bases, there was a span of 12 bases. As DNA, the CDR3 is TGTGCCAGCAGTTTGGGGTGGTCGGACTACGAGCAGTACTTC. This gives the protein CASSLGWSDYEQYF.

This clonotype showed up many times. The gene calls are TRBV10-3 and TRBJ1-2; unclear D gene. Germline loops: CDR1 ENHRY, CDR2 SYGVKD. V was clipped by 3 bases and J by 6 bases, with 11 bases between them. This CDR3 contains 13 residues. CDR3 nucleotides: TGTGCCATCAGTGACAGACGCCTAAATGGCTACACCTTC. Its protein product is CAISDRRLNGYTF.

Only a few counts were recorded for this clonotype. The chain carries TRBV20-1 and TRBJ2-5, with D possibly TRBD1 on 6 matching bases. The CDR3 length is 15 residues. Trimming left V 4 bases short and J 5 bases short, with 20 bases between. The V gene's germline CDR1 is DFQATT and CDR2 SNEGSKA (reference sequence). The CDR3 region is CSAKKATGILETQYF. The CDR3 DNA reads TGCAGTGCTAAAAAGGCTACAGGGATTTTGGAGACCCAGTACTTC.

Points on this clonotype: Possible read error: a much larger clone is one base away. The chain is built from TRBV2 and TRBJ2-7, with D maybe TRBD2 (5 bases). V lost 7 bases, J lost 0 bases, and 10 bases lay in between. The CDR3 extends over 13 amino acids. Germline assignment: CDR1 SNHLY and CDR2 FYNNEI. The DNA for the CDR3 is TGTGCCAGCAAGCCCAGCGGCTCCTACGAGCAGTACTTC. Protein sequence: CASKPSGSYEQYF.

This clonotype was seen a handful of times. This CDR3 is CSARERQNTGELFF. CDR3 sequence (DNA): TGCAGTGCTAGAGAAAGACAGAACACCGGGGAGCTGTTTTTT. The V gene is TRBV20-1, the J gene TRBJ2-2, with D unclear. The length of the CDR3 is 14 residues. V lost 0 bases, J lost 1 base, and 6 bases lay in between. CDR1 and CDR2 (germline): DFQATT, SNEGSKA (reference sequence).

This clonotype was detected many times. V gene TRBV6-1 combines with J gene TRBJ2-5; TRBD2 matches at 7 bases. The CDR3 totals 16 residues. The V segment lost 6 bases and the J segment 2 bases; nucleotides outside the gene matches: 12. In germline, CDR1 is MNHNS, CDR2 SASEGT. This CDR3 reads CASRVGGPSSQETQYF. In nucleotides, the CDR3 is TGTGCCAGCAGAGTGGGAGGGCCCTCATCACAAGAGACCCAGTACTTC.

This clonotype was recorded at least ten times. This sequence joins TRBV6-5 and TRBJ1-4; perhaps TRBD1 as D (6 bases). Germline V gene sequence: CDR1 MNHEY, CDR2 SVGAGI. V lost 2 bases and J lost 7, with 17 bases in between. The CDR3 consists of 16 residues. CDR3 nucleotide sequence: TGTGCCAGCAGTTACGCCGGGACAAAATCTGGTGAAAAACTGTTTTTT. It is translated as CASSYAGTKSGEKLFF.